Listed below are T cell receptor beta chains from one sample, sequenced in a study of shared clonotypes between healthy human individuals. Profiled with immunoSEQ multiplex PCR; TCRdb holds only in-frame clones, not every one. The sample records about 480,000 clones, 75% to 80% being singletons. The material sequenced was PBMCs. All receptors derive from a middle-aged woman in good health. Some clones in this sample may be carry-over from other donors' samples. The CDR3 runs from the conserved cysteine through the conserved F or W. Each record gives: clone size, D gene, V gene, J gene, CDR3 protein, CDR3 DNA. The D gene is left open where the match is weak. A clone size is listed for some rows: how often the clone was seen (once, few, many), or a class if it is expanded.

clone size: NA; D gene: NA; V gene: TRBV13; J gene: TRBJ2-2; CDR3 protein: CASSSPPRDTGELFF; CDR3 DNA: TGTGCCAGCAGCTCCCCACCTAGGGACACCGGGGAGCTGTTTTTT
clone size: NA; D gene: NA; V gene: TRBV18; J gene: TRBJ2-2; CDR3 protein: CASSPPAGSFTGELFF; CDR3 DNA: TGTGCCAGCTCACCACCGGCTGGCAGTTTCACCGGGGAGCTGTTTTTT
clone size: NA; D gene: TRBD1; V gene: TRBV27; J gene: TRBJ2-7; CDR3 protein: CASGAGTDPSEQYF; CDR3 DNA: TGTGCCAGCGGGGCCGGGACAGACCCCTCCGAGCAGTACTTC
clone size: NA; D gene: NA; V gene: TRBV5-1; J gene: TRBJ2-6; CDR3 protein: CASSLAGGSFVSGANVLTF; CDR3 DNA: TGCGCCAGCAGCTTGGCCGGGGGTAGCTTCGTCTCTGGGGCCAACGTCCTGACTTTC
clone size: NA; D gene: TRBD1; V gene: TRBV4-2; J gene: TRBJ2-7; CDR3 protein: CASRVTGQDEQYF; CDR3 DNA: TGTGCCAGCAGGGTGACAGGGCAGGACGAGCAGTACTTC
clone size: once; D gene: TRBD2; V gene: TRBV2; J gene: TRBJ2-1; CDR3 protein: CASKGGRGNEQFF; CDR3 DNA: TGTGCCAGCAAGGGCGGGAGGGGCAATGAGCAGTTCTTC
clone size: NA; D gene: NA; V gene: TRBV10-3; J gene: TRBJ1-1; CDR3 protein: CAIGRENTEAFF; CDR3 DNA: TGTGCCATCGGCAGGGAGAACACTGAAGCTTTCTTT
clone size: NA; D gene: NA; V gene: TRBV25-1; J gene: TRBJ2-2; CDR3 protein: CASSELGATGELFF; CDR3 DNA: TGTGCCAGCAGTGAATTGGGGGCAACCGGGGAGCTGTTTTTT
clone size: NA; D gene: NA; V gene: TRBV5-8; J gene: TRBJ1-5; CDR3 protein: CASTLTAYSNQPQHF; CDR3 DNA: TGTGCCAGCACCCTGACAGCCTATAGCAATCAGCCCCAGCATTTT
clone size: NA; D gene: TRBD2; V gene: TRBV19; J gene: TRBJ2-5; CDR3 protein: CASSIFPGGQETQYF; CDR3 DNA: TGTGCCAGTAGTATATTCCCGGGGGGTCAAGAGACCCAGTACTTC
clone size: few; D gene: TRBD1; V gene: TRBV28; J gene: TRBJ1-5; CDR3 protein: CASSTGEFGNQPQHF; CDR3 DNA: TGTGCCAGCAGTACAGGGGAGTTTGGGAATCAGCCCCAGCATTTT
clone size: NA; D gene: NA; V gene: TRBV29-1; J gene: TRBJ1-2; CDR3 protein: CSVETGRGVDGYTF; CDR3 DNA: TGCAGCGTTGAGACCGGGAGGGGGGTGGATGGCTACACCTTC
clone size: NA; D gene: NA; V gene: TRBV7-2; J gene: TRBJ2-2; CDR3 protein: CASSFKAEANTGELFF; CDR3 DNA: TGTGCCAGCAGCTTTAAGGCGGAGGCGAACACCGGGGAGCTGTTTTTT
clone size: NA; D gene: NA; V gene: TRBV7-8; J gene: TRBJ2-5; CDR3 protein: CASSFPTFAVKETQYF; CDR3 DNA: TGTGCCAGCAGCTTCCCCACCTTTGCGGTTAAAGAGACCCAGTACTTC
clone size: NA; D gene: NA; V gene: TRBV11-1; J gene: TRBJ2-2; CDR3 protein: CASSAFGGGSNTGELFF; CDR3 DNA: TGTGCCAGCAGCGCCTTCGGTGGGGGATCGAACACCGGGGAGCTGTTTTTT
clone size: NA; D gene: NA; V gene: TRBV7-8; J gene: TRBJ2-1; CDR3 protein: CASSLEAQYNEQFF; CDR3 DNA: TGTGCCAGCAGCTTAGAAGCCCAATACAATGAGCAGTTCTTC
clone size: NA; D gene: NA; V gene: TRBV7-9; J gene: TRBJ2-5; CDR3 protein: CASSLGPPPTLYF; CDR3 DNA: TGTGCCAGCAGCTTAGGCCCCCCCCCAACTCTGTACTTC
clone size: NA; D gene: TRBD2; V gene: TRBV2; J gene: TRBJ2-5; CDR3 protein: CASSGGLAESLWETQYF; CDR3 DNA: TGTGCCAGCAGTGGGGGACTAGCGGAGTCCCTGTGGGAGACCCAGTACTTC
clone size: NA; D gene: TRBD2; V gene: TRBV27; J gene: TRBJ2-7; CDR3 protein: CASRWLAGGEQYF; CDR3 DNA: TGTGCCAGCAGGTGGCTAGCGGGAGGCGAGCAGTACTTC
clone size: few; D gene: NA; V gene: TRBV10-1; J gene: TRBJ1-1; CDR3 protein: CASSESRGFEAFF; CDR3 DNA: TGCGCCAGCAGTGAGTCTCGTGGATTTGAAGCTTTCTTT
clone size: NA; D gene: TRBD2; V gene: TRBV5-6; J gene: TRBJ2-2; CDR3 protein: CASSLAPLPSGHTGELFF; CDR3 DNA: TGTGCCAGCAGCTTGGCCCCCCTCCCTAGCGGGCACACCGGGGAGCTGTTTTTT
clone size: NA; D gene: TRBD2; V gene: TRBV5-4; J gene: TRBJ2-1; CDR3 protein: CASSLGTSGYNEQFF; CDR3 DNA: TGTGCCAGCAGCTTGGGGACTAGCGGCTACAATGAGCAGTTCTTC
clone size: NA; D gene: TRBD1; V gene: TRBV4-1; J gene: TRBJ2-1; CDR3 protein: CASSPGRDRGYNEQFF; CDR3 DNA: TGCGCCAGCAGCCCGGGTAGGGACAGGGGGTATAATGAGCAGTTCTTC
clone size: NA; D gene: TRBD2; V gene: TRBV27; J gene: TRBJ2-1; CDR3 protein: CASKGGSGSSYNEQFF; CDR3 DNA: TGTGCCAGCAAAGGGGGTAGCGGGAGCTCCTACAATGAGCAGTTCTTC
clone size: NA; D gene: NA; V gene: TRBV11-2; J gene: TRBJ2-5; CDR3 protein: CASSPLEGPRVQQYF; CDR3 DNA: TGTGCCAGCAGCCCCCTGGAAGGGCCCCGGGTCCAGCAGTACTTC
clone size: few; D gene: NA; V gene: TRBV6-1; J gene: TRBJ2-2; CDR3 protein: CASSEMDGNTGELFF; CDR3 DNA: TGTGCCAGCAGTGAAATGGACGGGAACACCGGGGAGCTGTTTTTT
clone size: NA; D gene: NA; V gene: TRBV27; J gene: TRBJ2-1; CDR3 protein: CASSSRFGFNNEQFF; CDR3 DNA: TGTGCCAGCAGTTCCCGATTTGGGTTTAACAATGAGCAGTTCTTC
clone size: once; D gene: TRBD2; V gene: TRBV9; J gene: TRBJ2-1; CDR3 protein: CASSVSSGTYNEQFF; CDR3 DNA: TGTGCCAGCAGCGTATCTAGCGGAACATACAATGAGCAGTTCTTC
clone size: once; D gene: NA; V gene: TRBV5-4; J gene: TRBJ2-1; CDR3 protein: CASSLDLLSTYNEQFF; CDR3 DNA: TGTGCCAGCAGCTTGGATCTACTCTCGACTTACAATGAGCAGTTCTTC
clone size: NA; D gene: TRBD2; V gene: TRBV11-3; J gene: TRBJ2-1; CDR3 protein: CASSLEAGKGNEQFF; CDR3 DNA: TGTGCCAGCAGCTTAGAAGCGGGAAAGGGCAATGAGCAGTTCTTC
clone size: NA; D gene: TRBD1; V gene: TRBV7-2; J gene: TRBJ2-7; CDR3 protein: CASSLFGPGTGFYEQYF; CDR3 DNA: TGTGCCAGCAGTTTATTCGGGCCCGGGACAGGGTTCTACGAGCAGTACTTC
clone size: NA; D gene: TRBD1; V gene: TRBV18; J gene: TRBJ2-1; CDR3 protein: CASSRTGGNEQFF; CDR3 DNA: TGTGCCAGCTCACGGACAGGGGGCAATGAGCAGTTCTTC